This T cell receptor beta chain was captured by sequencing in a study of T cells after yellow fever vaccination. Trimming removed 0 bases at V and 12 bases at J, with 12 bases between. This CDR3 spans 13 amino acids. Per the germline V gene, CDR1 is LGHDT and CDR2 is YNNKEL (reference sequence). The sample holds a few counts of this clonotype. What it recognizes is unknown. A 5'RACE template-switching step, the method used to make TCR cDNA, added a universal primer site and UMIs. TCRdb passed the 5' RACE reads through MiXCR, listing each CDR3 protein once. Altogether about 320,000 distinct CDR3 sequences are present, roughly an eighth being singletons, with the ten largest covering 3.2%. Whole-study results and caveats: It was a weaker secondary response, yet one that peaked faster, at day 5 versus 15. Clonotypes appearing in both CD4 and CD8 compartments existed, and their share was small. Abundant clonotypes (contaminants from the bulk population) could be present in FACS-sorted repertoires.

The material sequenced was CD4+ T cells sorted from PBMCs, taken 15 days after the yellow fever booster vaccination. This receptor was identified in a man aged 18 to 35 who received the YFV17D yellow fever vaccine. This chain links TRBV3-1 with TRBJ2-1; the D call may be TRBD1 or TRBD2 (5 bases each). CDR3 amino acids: CASSQDGRGVQFF. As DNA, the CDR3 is TGTGCCAGCAGCCAAGACGGTAGGGGAGTGCAGTTCTTC.